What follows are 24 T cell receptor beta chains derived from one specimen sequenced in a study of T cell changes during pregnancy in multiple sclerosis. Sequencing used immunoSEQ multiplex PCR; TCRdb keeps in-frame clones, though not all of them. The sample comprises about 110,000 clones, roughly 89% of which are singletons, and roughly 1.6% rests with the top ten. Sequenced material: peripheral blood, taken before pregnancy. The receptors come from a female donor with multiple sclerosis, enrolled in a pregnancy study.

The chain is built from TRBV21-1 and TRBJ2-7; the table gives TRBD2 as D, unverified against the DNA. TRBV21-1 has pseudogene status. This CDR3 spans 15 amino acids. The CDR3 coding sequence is TGTGCCAGCAGCAAAATGACAGCGGGAGAGCACGAGCAGTACTTC. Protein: CASSKMTAGEHEQYF.

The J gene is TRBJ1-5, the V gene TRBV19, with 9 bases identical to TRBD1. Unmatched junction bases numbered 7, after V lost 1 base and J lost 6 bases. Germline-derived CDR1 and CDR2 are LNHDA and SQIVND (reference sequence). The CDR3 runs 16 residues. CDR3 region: CASSIGGGQGSQPQHF. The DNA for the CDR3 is TGTGCCAGTAGTATAGGTGGGGGACAGGGAAGTCAGCCCCAGCATTTT.

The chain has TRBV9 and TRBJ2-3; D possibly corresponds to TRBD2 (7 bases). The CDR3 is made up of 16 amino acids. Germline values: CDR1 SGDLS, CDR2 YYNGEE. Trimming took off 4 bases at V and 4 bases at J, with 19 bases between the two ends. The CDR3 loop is CASSPLYGGRADTQYF. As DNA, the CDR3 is TGTGCCAGCAGCCCACTCTACGGGGGGCGTGCAGATACGCAGTATTTT.

DNA of the CDR3: TGTGCCAGCAGTTTTACTCCTAACACTGAAGCTTTCTTT. This codes for CASSFTPNTEAFF. This chain connects TRBV27 to TRBJ1-1; D remains unclear. Trimming stripped 3 bases from V and 2 bases from J, with 7 bases between. Germline values: CDR1 MNHEY, CDR2 SMNVEV (reference sequence). There are 13 residues in the CDR3.

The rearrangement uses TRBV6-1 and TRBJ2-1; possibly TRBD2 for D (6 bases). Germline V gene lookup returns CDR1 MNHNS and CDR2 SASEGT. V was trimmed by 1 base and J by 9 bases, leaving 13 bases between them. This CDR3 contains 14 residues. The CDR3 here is CASSEGWGVIEQFF. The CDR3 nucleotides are TGTGCCAGCAGTGAAGGTTGGGGGGTGATTGAGCAGTTCTTC.

The DNA of the CDR3 is TGCGCCAGCAGCCAAGAGCCCAGGGGAGGGGCCAACGTCCTGACTTTC. The encoded protein is CASSQEPRGGANVLTF. This rearrangement joins TRBV4-3 to TRBJ2-6; D is possibly TRBD1 (6 bases). This CDR3 contains 16 residues. Trimming took 0 bases from V and 4 from J, leaving 10 bases between them. Germline-derived CDR1 and CDR2 are LGHNA and YSLEER.

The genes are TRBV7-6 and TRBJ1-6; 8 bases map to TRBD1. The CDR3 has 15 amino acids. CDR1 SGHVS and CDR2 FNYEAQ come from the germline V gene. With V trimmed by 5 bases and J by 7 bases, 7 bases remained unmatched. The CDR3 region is CASSETGAGNSPLHF. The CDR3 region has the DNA TGTGCCAGCAGCGAGACAGGGGCCGGGAATTCACCCCTCCACTTT.

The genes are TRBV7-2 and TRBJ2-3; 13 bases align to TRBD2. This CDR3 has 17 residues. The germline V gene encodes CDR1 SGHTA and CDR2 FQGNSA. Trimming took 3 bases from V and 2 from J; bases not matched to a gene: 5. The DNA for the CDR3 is TGTGCCAGCAGCTTTGGACTAGCGGGAGAGATCACAGATACGCAGTATTTT. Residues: CASSFGLAGEITDTQYF.

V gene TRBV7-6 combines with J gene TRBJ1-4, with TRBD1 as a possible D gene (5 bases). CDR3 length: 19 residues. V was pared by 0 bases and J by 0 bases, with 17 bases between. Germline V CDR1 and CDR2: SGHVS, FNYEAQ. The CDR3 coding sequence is TGTGCCAGCAGCTTAGCCAGGCGGGGACTGACTGCAACTAATGAAAAACTGTTTTTT. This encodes CASSLARRGLTATNEKLFF.

For the CDR3, the DNA is TGTGCCAGCAGCTTGCGAGGGTTACAACTATACGAGCAGTACTTC. Its protein is CASSLRGLQLYEQYF. This chain joins TRBV11-2 and TRBJ2-7, with D possibly matching TRBD2 (5 bases). With 3 bases removed from V and 4 bases from J, the gap between germline ends came to 16 bases. Germline loops: CDR1 SGHAT, CDR2 FQNNGV. CDR3 length: 15 amino acids.

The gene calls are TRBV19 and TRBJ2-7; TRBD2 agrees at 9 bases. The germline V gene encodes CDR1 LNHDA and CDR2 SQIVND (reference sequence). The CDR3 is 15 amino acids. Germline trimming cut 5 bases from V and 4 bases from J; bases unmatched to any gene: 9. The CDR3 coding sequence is TGTGCCAGTAGTCCCGGGAGCGGGGGGCCGTACGAGCAGTACTTC. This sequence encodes CASSPGSGGPYEQYF.

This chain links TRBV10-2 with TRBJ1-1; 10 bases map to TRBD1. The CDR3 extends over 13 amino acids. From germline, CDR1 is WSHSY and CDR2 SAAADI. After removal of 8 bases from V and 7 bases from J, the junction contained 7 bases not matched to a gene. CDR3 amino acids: CASQLGQGREAFF. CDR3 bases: TGCGCCAGCCAATTGGGACAGGGGCGTGAAGCTTTCTTT.

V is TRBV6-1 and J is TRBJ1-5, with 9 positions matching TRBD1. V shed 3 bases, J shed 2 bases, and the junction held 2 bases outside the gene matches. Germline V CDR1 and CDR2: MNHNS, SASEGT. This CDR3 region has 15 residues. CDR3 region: CASSDRDRGNQPQHF. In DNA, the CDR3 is TGTGCCAGCAGTGACCGGGACAGGGGCAATCAGCCCCAGCATTTT.

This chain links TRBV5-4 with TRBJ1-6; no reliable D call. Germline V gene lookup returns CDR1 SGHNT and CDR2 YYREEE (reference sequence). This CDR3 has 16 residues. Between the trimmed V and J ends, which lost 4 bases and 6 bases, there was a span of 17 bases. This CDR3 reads CASSQDLRSGNSPLHF. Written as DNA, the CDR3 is TGTGCCAGCAGCCAAGATCTAAGGTCGGGTAATTCACCCCTCCACTTT. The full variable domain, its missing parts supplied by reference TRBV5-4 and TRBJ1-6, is ETGVTQSPTHLIKTRGQQVTLRCSSQSGHNTVSWYQQALGQGPQFIFQYYREEENGRGNFPPRFSGLQFPNYSSELNVNALELDDSALYLCASSQDLRSGNSPLHFGNGTRLTVT.

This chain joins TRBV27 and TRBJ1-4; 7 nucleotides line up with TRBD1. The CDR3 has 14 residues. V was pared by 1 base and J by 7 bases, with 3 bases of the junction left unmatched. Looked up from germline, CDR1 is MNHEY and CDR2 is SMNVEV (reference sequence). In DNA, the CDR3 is TGTGCCAGCAGTTTATACAGGGGCGGTGAAAAACTGTTTTTT. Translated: CASSLYRGGEKLFF.

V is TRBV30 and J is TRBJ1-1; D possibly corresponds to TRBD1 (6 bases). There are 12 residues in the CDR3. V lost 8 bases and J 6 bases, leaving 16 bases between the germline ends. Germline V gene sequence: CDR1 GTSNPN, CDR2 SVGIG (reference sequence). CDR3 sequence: CAGDTGSPEAFF. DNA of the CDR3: TGTGCCGGAGATACAGGGAGCCCTGAAGCTTTCTTT.

CDR3 DNA: TGTGCCAGTAGTATAGCACTGTACGCCGGGGAGCTGTTTTTT. Residues: CASSIALYAGELFF. The genes are TRBV19 and TRBJ2-2, with no clear D. CDR3 length: 14 amino acids. Germline V lookup: CDR1 LNHDA, CDR2 SQIVND (reference sequence). The V end lost 1 base, the J end lost 6 bases, and 9 bases lay between the germline ends.

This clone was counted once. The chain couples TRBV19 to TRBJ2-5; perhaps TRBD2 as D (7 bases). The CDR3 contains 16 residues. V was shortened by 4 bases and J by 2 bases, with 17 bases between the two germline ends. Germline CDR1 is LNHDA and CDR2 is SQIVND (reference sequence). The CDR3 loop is CASSTLGGGPQETQYF. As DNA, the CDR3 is TGTGCCAGTAGTACCCTAGGCGGGGGCCCTCAAGAGACCCAGTACTTC.

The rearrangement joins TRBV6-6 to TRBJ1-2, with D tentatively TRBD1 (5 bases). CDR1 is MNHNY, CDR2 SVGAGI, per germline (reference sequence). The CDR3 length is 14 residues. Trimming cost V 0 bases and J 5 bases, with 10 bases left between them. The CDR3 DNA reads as TGTGCCAGCAGTTACTCTGGGGGGGGGTATGGCTACACCTTC. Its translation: CASSYSGGGYGYTF.

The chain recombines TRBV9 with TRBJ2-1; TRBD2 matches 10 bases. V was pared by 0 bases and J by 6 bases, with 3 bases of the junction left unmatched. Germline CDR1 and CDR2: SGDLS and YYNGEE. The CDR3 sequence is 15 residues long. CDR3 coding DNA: TGTGCCAGCAGCGTAGGGCTAGCGGGAGCCAATGAGCAGTTCTTC. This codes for CASSVGLAGANEQFF.

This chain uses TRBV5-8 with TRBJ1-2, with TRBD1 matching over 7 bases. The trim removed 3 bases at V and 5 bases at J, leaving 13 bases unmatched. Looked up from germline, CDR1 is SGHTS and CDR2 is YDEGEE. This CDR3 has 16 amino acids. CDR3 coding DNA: TGTGCCAGCAGCTACTATCTTACAGGGGAGTTGTATGGCTACACCTTC. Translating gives CASSYYLTGELYGYTF.

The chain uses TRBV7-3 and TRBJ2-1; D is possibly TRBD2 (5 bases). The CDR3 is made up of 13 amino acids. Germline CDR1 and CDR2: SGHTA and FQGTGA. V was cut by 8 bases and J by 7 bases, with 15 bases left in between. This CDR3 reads CASGNGPGNEQFF. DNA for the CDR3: TGTGCCAGCGGAAACGGACCGGGGAATGAGCAGTTCTTC.

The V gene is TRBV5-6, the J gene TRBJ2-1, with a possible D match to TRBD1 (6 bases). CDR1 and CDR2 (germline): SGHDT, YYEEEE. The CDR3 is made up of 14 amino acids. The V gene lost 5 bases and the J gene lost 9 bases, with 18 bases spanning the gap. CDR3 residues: CASSFQNQGSEQFF. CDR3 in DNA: TGTGCCAGCAGTTTCCAGAATCAGGGGAGTGAGCAGTTCTTC.

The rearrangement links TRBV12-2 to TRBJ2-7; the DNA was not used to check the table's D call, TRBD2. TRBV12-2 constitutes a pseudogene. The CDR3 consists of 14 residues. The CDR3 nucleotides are TGTGCAAGTCGCTTAAGGAGAATGATCTACGAGCAGTACTTC. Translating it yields CASRLRRMIYEQYF.